This TCR beta chain was recorded in a study of OX40 agonist ivuxolimab in advanced cancers. Study overall: The patients' treatment was ivuxolimab, an agonistic anti-OX40 (CD134) antibody. Those treated in dose escalation had hepatocellular carcinoma, melanoma, renal cell cancer or head and neck cancer. General study results and limits: The average count of expanded clones was higher among CD8+ T cells than among CD4+.

Profiling relied on immunoSEQ multiplex PCR, and the TCRdb table lists in-frame clones only, not all of them. The sample comprises over 85,000 clones, around nine tenths of which are singletons, and approximately 0.54% rests with the top ten. This clone was picked up a small number of times. No antigen is known for it. This clonotype was sampled from an adult with an advanced solid tumor such as melanoma, head and neck, liver or kidney cancer. The input for sequencing was CD4+ or CD8+ T cells sorted from blood, taken in a trial of the OX40 agonist ivuxolimab.

In nucleotides, the CDR3 is TGCGCCAGCAGCCCAGGGGGTAGTGGGGGCCTAGAGGGAGAGACCCAGTACTTC. Translating it yields CASSPGGSGGLEGETQYF. The chain links TRBV5-1 to TRBJ2-5; the match to TRBD1 covers 7 bases. The CDR3 has 18 amino acids. Germline CDR1 and CDR2: SGHRS and YFSETQ. J lost 4 bases, V lost 4 bases, and 19 bases had no gene match.